The clone carrying this T cell receptor beta chain was recorded a few times. Its antigen is not identified. Trimming stripped 4 bases from V and 1 base from J, with 14 bases between. The germline CDR1 and CDR2 sequences are SGHRS and YFSETQ. The CDR3 has 15 amino acids. TCRdb re-derived calls from the 5' RACE reads in MiXCR, one entry per CDR3 protein. This sample has about 27,000 distinct CDR3 sequences, with just under 3% found just once. The entry originates in a study of early T cells in non-severe SARS-CoV-2 infection. About the research overall: Sequenced material consisted of bulk RNA (from unsorted whole blood), and chains were unpaired.

Overall study findings and caveats: A preference for anti-spike CD8 responses marked VDJdb matching, which missed private and CD4 specificities.

Sequencing used whole blood. The receptor was derived from an adult who was a healthcare worker with PCR-confirmed SARS-CoV-2 infection or an uninfected control (not recorded which). The chain links TRBV5-1 to TRBJ2-5; D not certain. The CDR3 sequence: CASSLTYGSQETQYF. The CDR3 region has the DNA TGCGCCAGCAGCCTAACCTATGGGTCCCAAGAGACCCAGTACTTC. The entire variable domain, with the rest obtained from reference TRBV5-1 and TRBJ2-5, is as follows: KAGVTQTPRYLIKTRGQQVTLSCSPISGHRSVSWYQQTPGQGLQFLFEYFSETQRNKGNFPGRFSGRQFSNSRSEMNVSTLELGDSALYLCASSLTYGSQETQYFGPGTRLLVL.